This T cell receptor (beta chain) came from a study of CD8+CD57+ T cells in acquired aplastic anemia. Study details: An average of about 3.4 ug of DNA was obtained from sorted CD4+ and CD8+ cells. As sequenced from healthy donors, CD4+ cells averaged about 10.8 million reads. Overall study findings and caveats: The study found no significant CD8+ Simpson's diversity difference between patients and controls. Patients and controls turned out to have around 29 CD8+ CDR3 sequences in common.

This clonotype occurred many times. What it binds is unknown. According to the study, genomic DNA was the template for TCR beta VDJ and CDR3 profiling. TCRdb analysed the reads with MiXCR anew, one entry per CDR3 protein. This sample has fewer than 250,000 distinct CDR3 sequences, with around 50% found just once. This CDR3 spans 12 amino acids. The germline gives CDR1 DFQATT, CDR2 SNEGSKA (reference sequence). V was cut by 5 bases and J by 5 bases, with 10 bases left in between. The V gene is TRBV20-1, the J gene TRBJ2-1; D assignment may be TRBD1 or TRBD2 (5 bases each). The sequence came from a human donor in good health, serving as a control. Material for sequencing was sorted CD4+, CD8+, or CD8+CD57+ T cells (not recorded which) from PBMCs. This CDR3 is CSAWGRNNEQFF. CDR3 DNA: TGCAGTGCTTGGGGACGGAACAATGAGCAGTTCTTC.